This TCR beta chain was sequenced during a study of T cell responses to AZD1222 COVID-19 vaccine. In its sample, this clone was seen once. The repertoire was sequenced with immunoSEQ multiplex PCR; TCRdb's copy has only in-frame clones and lacks some. Of about 120,000 clones in the sample, 93% are singletons; the top ten hold 2.5% to 3.5%. After removal of 5 bases from V and 6 bases from J, the junction contained 7 bases not matched to a gene. The CDR3 is made up of 15 amino acids. From germline, CDR1 is MNHEY and CDR2 SMNVEV (reference sequence). The rearrangement joins TRBV27 to TRBJ1-6; 7 bases fit TRBD1. This clonotype originated in an adult in good health. Sequencing was performed on peripheral blood, taken on day 0 of AZD1222 vaccination. CDR3 bases: TGTGCCAGCAGTCTCCTAACAGGGGTTAATTCACCCCTCCACTTT. This sequence encodes CASSLLTGVNSPLHF.